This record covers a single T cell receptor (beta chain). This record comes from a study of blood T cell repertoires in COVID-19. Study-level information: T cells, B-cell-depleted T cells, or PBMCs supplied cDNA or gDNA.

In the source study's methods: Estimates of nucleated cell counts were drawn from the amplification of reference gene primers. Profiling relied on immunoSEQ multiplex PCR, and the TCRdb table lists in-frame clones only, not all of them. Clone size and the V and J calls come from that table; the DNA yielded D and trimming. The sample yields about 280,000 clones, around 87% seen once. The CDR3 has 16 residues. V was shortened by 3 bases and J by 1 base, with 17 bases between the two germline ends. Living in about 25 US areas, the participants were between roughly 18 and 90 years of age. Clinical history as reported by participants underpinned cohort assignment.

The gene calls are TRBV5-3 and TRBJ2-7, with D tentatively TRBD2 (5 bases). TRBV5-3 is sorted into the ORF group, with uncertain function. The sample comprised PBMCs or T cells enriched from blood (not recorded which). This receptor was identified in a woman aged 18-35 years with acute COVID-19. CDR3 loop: CARSSLRRDCSYEQYF. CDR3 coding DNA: TGTGCCAGAAGCTCTCTTCGTCGGGATTGTTCCTACGAGCAGTACTTC.